The 13 T cell receptor beta chains presented below share a single source sample, sequenced in a study of cytomegalovirus exposure and HLA in healthy donors. Both 60 Vbeta primers and 13 Jbeta primers went into the PCR. Here immunoSEQ multiplex PCR was the method, and the copy in TCRdb shows in-frame clones only, minus some. This sample has approximately 78,000 clones, with around 84% found just once. The sequencing sample was made of PBMCs. The receptors originated from a woman aged 50 to 60 in good health and CMV-seronegative.

In its sample, this clone was seen once. The rearrangement links TRBV12-5 to TRBJ1-2, with D possibly being TRBD1 (5 bases). Trimming stripped 2 bases from V and 4 bases from J, with 11 bases between. This CDR3 has 14 amino acids. CDR1 LGHNT and CDR2 FRNRAP come from the germline V gene. This CDR3 reads CASGLQGGIYGYTF. The CDR3 coding sequence is TGTGCTAGTGGTTTGCAGGGAGGTATCTATGGCTACACCTTC.

The chain employs TRBV6-4 and TRBJ2-3, with 14 bases that match TRBD2. The CDR3 sequence is 15 residues long. Trimming cost V 3 bases and J 4 bases; bases outside gene matches: 0. Germline V gene sequence: CDR1 MRHNA, CDR2 SNTAGT. The CDR3 DNA reads TGTGCCAGCAGTGAGGGACTAGCGGGGGCAGATACGCAGTATTTT. Amino acid sequence: CASSEGLAGADTQYF.

This chain joins TRBV29-1 and TRBJ2-3, with 8 positions matching TRBD1. The germline CDR1 and CDR2 sequences are SQVTM and ANQGSEA. The CDR3 sequence is 13 residues long. V trimming: 6 bases; J trimming: 3 bases; junction bases outside the gene matches: 5. The CDR3 nucleotides read TGCAGCGTCGGCAGGGGGCGGACAGATACGCAGTATTTT. Its protein is CSVGRGRTDTQYF.

CDR3 sequence: CASTGDRAETQYF. CDR3 bases: TGTGCCAGCACAGGGGATAGGGCAGAGACCCAGTACTTC. J is TRBJ2-5 and V is TRBV2; tentatively, D is TRBD1 (6 bases). The CDR3 has 13 residues. V lost 7 bases and J 4 bases, leaving 13 bases between the germline ends. Germline lookup yields CDR1 SNHLY and CDR2 FYNNEI.

V is TRBV19 and J is TRBJ1-1; 8 nucleotides match TRBD1. J lost 1 base, V lost 7 bases, and 5 bases had no gene match. The germline CDR1 and CDR2 sequences are LNHDA and SQIVND (reference sequence). The CDR3 has 14 amino acids. The CDR3 DNA reads TGTGCCAGTACCCGGACAGGGACGAACACTGAAGCTTTCTTT. Its translation is CASTRTGTNTEAFF.

Here the CDR3 DNA reads TGTGCCAGCAGCTTAAGAGTCCGTAACTATGGCTACACCTTC. This gives the protein CASSLRVRNYGYTF. The chain joins TRBV7-2 to TRBJ1-2; no definite D call. CDR1 SGHTA and CDR2 FQGNSA come from the germline V gene. V lost 2 bases to trimming and J lost 1 base, with 8 bases between them. This CDR3 has 14 residues.

The chain employs TRBV7-3 and TRBJ2-1; 8 bases line up with TRBD1. V trimming: 0 bases; J trimming: 4 bases; junction bases outside the gene matches: 2. The CDR3 is 15 amino acids. Per germline, CDR1 SGHTA and CDR2 FQGTGA. The CDR3 spells CASSLTGTGYNEQFF. The CDR3, as DNA: TGTGCCAGCAGCTTAACGGGGACAGGATACAATGAGCAGTTCTTC. Filled out from reference TRBV7-3 and TRBJ2-1, the complete variable domain reads GAGVSQTPSNKVTEKGKYVELRCDPISGHTALYWYRQSLGQGPEFLIYFQGTGAADDSGLPNDRFFAVRPEGSVSTLKIQRTERGDSAVYLCASSLTGTGYNEQFFGPGTRLTVL.

V gene TRBV13 combines with J gene TRBJ2-1; 7 nucleotides line up with TRBD2. CDR1 and CDR2 from the germline V gene are PRHDT and FYEKMQ (reference sequence). The CDR3 is 15 residues long. V trimming: 2 bases; J trimming: 2 bases; junction bases outside the gene matches: 3. The CDR3 region is CASSLIREAYNEQFF. The CDR3 DNA sequence: TGTGCCAGCAGCTTAATCCGGGAGGCCTACAATGAGCAGTTCTTC.

The rearrangement uses TRBV7-3 and TRBJ2-1; TRBD2 agrees at 13 bases. This CDR3 contains 16 residues. V lost 5 bases, J lost 6 bases, and 7 bases stayed unmatched. The germline gives CDR1 SGHTA, CDR2 FQGTGA. The CDR3 protein is CASSGGTSGTRNEQFF. The CDR3 region has the DNA TGTGCCAGCAGCGGAGGGACTAGCGGGACCCGCAATGAGCAGTTCTTC.

The chain links TRBV5-6 to TRBJ1-5; TRBD1 matches at 7 bases. After removal of 4 bases from V and 1 base from J, the junction contained 8 bases not matched to a gene. The CDR3 sequence is 16 residues long. Germline CDR1 reads SGHDT; CDR2 reads YYEEEE. The CDR3 DNA follows: TGTGCCAGCAGCCGACAACAGGGGAACAGCAATCAGCCCCAGCATTTT. It specifies CASSRQQGNSNQPQHF.

The genes are TRBV13 and TRBJ2-3, with a weak D call TRBD2 (6 bases). Per the germline V gene, CDR1 is PRHDT and CDR2 is FYEKMQ (reference sequence). The CDR3 has 16 amino acids. The V end lost 5 bases, the J end lost 3 bases, and 18 bases lay between the germline ends. This CDR3 reads CASSPIPGTETDTQYF. CDR3 bases: TGTGCCAGCAGCCCGATACCCGGGACTGAAACAGATACGCAGTATTTT.

The chain is built from TRBV28 and TRBJ1-5, with TRBD1 matching over 7 bases. The CDR3 covers 16 residues. Germline values: CDR1 MDHEN, CDR2 SYDVKM. V was pared by 0 bases and J by 2 bases, with 4 bases of the junction left unmatched. The CDR3 DNA sequence: TGTGCCAGCAGTTTATGGACAGGGATCGGCAATCAGCCCCAGCATTTT. Translating gives CASSLWTGIGNQPQHF.

Here the CDR3 reads CASSRNPGAGTEAFF. Written as DNA, the CDR3 is TGTGCCAGCAGCCGTAATCCAGGGGCCGGCACTGAAGCTTTCTTT. The V gene is TRBV27, the J gene TRBJ1-1, with a weak D call TRBD1 (6 bases). V lost 6 bases and J lost 4, with 18 bases in between. The CDR3 totals 15 residues. CDR1 MNHEY and CDR2 SMNVEV come from the germline V gene (reference sequence).